Listed below are T cell receptor beta chains from one sample, sequenced in a study of identical twins. In TCRdb, the 5' RACE reads were re-called with MiXCR into one record per CDR3 protein. Of 400,000 to 550,000 distinct CDR3 sequences in the sample, about 20% were seen once. These data also formed part of another study, on T cells expressing NK-cell markers.

The sequenced sample consisted of CD4+ T cells sorted from blood. The receptors come from a woman aged 18-30 years in good health. The CDR3 runs from the conserved cysteine through the conserved F or W.

len: 18
v_gene: TRBV6-5
j_gene: TRBJ2-5
CDR3aa: CASSYHPNPTRLGETQYF

len: 14
v_gene: TRBV12-3/TRBV12-4
j_gene: TRBJ1-2
CDR3aa: CASSPDGGLYGYTF

len: 14
v_gene: TRBV3-1
j_gene: TRBJ1-1
CDR3aa: CASSQTTGNTEAFF

len: 16
v_gene: TRBV15
j_gene: TRBJ2-3
CDR3aa: CATSRASGARTDTQYF

len: 14
v_gene: TRBV7-2
j_gene: TRBJ2-7
CDR3aa: CASSLAAGVEEQYF

len: 14
v_gene: TRBV18
j_gene: TRBJ2-3
CDR3aa: CASSPAGLTDTQYF

len: 14
v_gene: TRBV27
j_gene: TRBJ2-1
CDR3aa: CASSRPDRYNEQFF

len: 15
v_gene: TRBV15
j_gene: TRBJ2-3
CDR3aa: CATSRVGGITDTQYF

len: 15
v_gene: TRBV9
j_gene: TRBJ2-3
CDR3aa: CASSVRNGDTDTQYF

len: 11
v_gene: TRBV29-1
j_gene: TRBJ2-7
CDR3aa: CSVESSYEQYF

len: 13
v_gene: TRBV29-1
j_gene: TRBJ2-7
CDR3aa: CSVLGQGSDEQYF

len: 15
v_gene: TRBV5-1
j_gene: TRBJ1-1
CDR3aa: CASSLVWGLNTEAFF

len: 13
v_gene: TRBV5-5
j_gene: TRBJ2-5
CDR3aa: CASSHDSLETQYF

len: 16
v_gene: TRBV9
j_gene: TRBJ2-1
CDR3aa: CASSVVAVSSYNEQFF

len: 15
v_gene: TRBV12-3/TRBV12-4
j_gene: TRBJ2-7
CDR3aa: CASSLGGRGAYEQYF

len: 15
v_gene: TRBV9
j_gene: TRBJ2-3
CDR3aa: CASSVGVSGTDTQYF

len: 16
v_gene: TRBV5-5
j_gene: TRBJ2-3
CDR3aa: CASSSALAASTDTQYF

len: 15
v_gene: TRBV4-3
j_gene: TRBJ2-1
CDR3aa: CASSQGWDSYNEQFF